The 22 T cell receptor beta chains below all came from one sample that was sequenced in a study of blood T cell repertoires in COVID-19. Repertoires were generated with immunoSEQ multiplex PCR, while TCRdb's copy carries only in-frame clones and drops some. This table has approximately 100,000 clones, 82% appearing once. The sequencing input was peripheral blood. The receptors come from a man aged 55 to 70 with acute or convalescent COVID-19.

This clone was found a few times. The chain joins TRBV12-3 or TRBV12-4 to TRBJ1-1, with D maybe TRBD1 (5 bases). V lost 10 bases to trimming and J lost 11 bases, with 17 bases between them. The CDR3 consists of 11 residues. The CDR3 reads CAILMSGSAFF. CDR3 DNA sequence: TGTGCCATCCTTATGTCAGGGTCGGCTTTCTTT.

CDR3 coding DNA: TGTGCCAGCAGTCGCAGGGAATCCTATAATTCACCCCTCCACTTT. It codes for CASSRRESYNSPLHF. The V gene is TRBV6-5, the J gene TRBJ1-6, with D perhaps TRBD1 (5 bases). The CDR3 has 15 residues. V was shortened by 5 bases and J by 1 base, with 9 bases between the two germline ends. Germline V gene sequence: CDR1 MNHEY, CDR2 SVGAGI.

This chain joins TRBV7-6 and TRBJ2-7, with 8 bases matching TRBD1. CDR3 length: 17 residues. J lost 6 bases, V lost 2 bases, and 15 bases had no gene match. From germline, CDR1 is SGHVS and CDR2 FNYEAQ. The CDR3 region has the DNA TGTGCCAGCAGCTTACGACAGGGGACTCCTACGGTAGCCGAGCAGTACTTC. It specifies CASSLRQGTPTVAEQYF.

This clone was found once. V usage is TRBV7-8 and J usage is TRBJ2-3; TRBD2 matches at 12 bases. V was pared by 0 bases and J by 2 bases, with 3 bases of the junction left unmatched. This CDR3 spans 17 amino acids. Germline-derived CDR1 and CDR2 are SGHVS and FQNEAQ. The CDR3 DNA reads TGTGCCAGCAGCTTAGCAGGACTAGCGGGACTCACAGATACGCAGTATTTT. Its translation is CASSLAGLAGLTDTQYF.

The J gene is TRBJ1-5, the V gene TRBV5-8; no definite D call. Germline-derived CDR1 and CDR2 are SGHTS and YDEGEE. The CDR3 is 16 amino acids. V gave up 6 bases and J gave up 0 bases, with 16 bases separating them. The CDR3 region is CASIRGTGVSNQPQHF. The DNA for the CDR3 is TGTGCCAGCATTCGGGGTACCGGGGTTAGCAATCAGCCCCAGCATTTT.

The CDR3 here is CASSSPVLPTQYF. CDR3 nucleotide sequence: TGTGCCAGCAGCTCGCCGGTGCTGCCTACGCAGTATTTT. This chain links TRBV7-2 with TRBJ2-3; no definite D call. CDR1 and CDR2 from the germline V gene are SGHTA and FQGNSA. Trimming removed 4 bases from V and 8 bases from J, with 13 bases in between. This CDR3 has 13 residues.

The J gene is TRBJ1-4, the V gene TRBV10-1; TRBD1 matches at 12 bases. CDR1 is WNHNN and CDR2 is SYGVQD in the germline V gene (reference sequence). J gave up 2 bases and V 5 bases, and 12 bases lay outside the gene matches. This CDR3 has 19 residues. CDR3 DNA sequence: TGCGCCAGCAGTTCACCGGGACAGGGGGCCGTGTCGACTAATGAAAAACTGTTTTTT. Its translation: CASSSPGQGAVSTNEKLFF.

The chain uses TRBV9 and TRBJ2-2, with D uncertain. The V end lost 4 bases, the J end lost 4 bases, and 11 bases lay between the germline ends. Germline V lookup: CDR1 SGDLS, CDR2 YYNGEE. The CDR3 spans 14 residues. The CDR3 bases are TGTGCCAGCAGCCAAAGTACTTCCACCGGGGAGCTGTTTTTT. Translation: CASSQSTSTGELFF. The full variable domain, with the rest looked up from reference TRBV9 and TRBJ2-2, is DSGVTQTPKHLITATGQRVTLRCSPRSGDLSVYWYQQSLDQGLQFLIQYYNGEERAKGNILERFSAQQFPDLHSELNLSSLELGDSALYFCASSQSTSTGELFFGEGSRLTVL.

This sequence joins TRBV5-1 and TRBJ2-1; TRBD2 aligns across 10 bases. There are 15 residues in the CDR3. J was trimmed by 4 bases and V by 4 bases; bases with no gene match: 5. The V gene's germline CDR1 is SGHRS and CDR2 YFSETQ. In DNA, the CDR3 is TGCGCCAGCAGCGGCGGGACTAGCGCTTACAATGAGCAGTTCTTC. Translation gives CASSGGTSAYNEQFF.

J is TRBJ1-2 and V is TRBV18; TRBD1 matches at 7 bases. This CDR3 has 14 amino acids. With V trimmed by 6 bases and J by 2 bases, 6 bases remained unmatched. CDR1 is KGHSH and CDR2 is LQKENI in the germline V gene. CDR3 loop: CASSEGAGNYGYTF. The CDR3 nucleotides are TGTGCCAGCTCCGAGGGGGCGGGGAACTATGGCTACACCTTC.

This chain uses TRBV27 with TRBJ2-1, with 7 nucleotides matching TRBD2. CDR3 length: 13 amino acids. Trimming at V came to 2 bases and at J to 12 bases, leaving 7 bases not matched to a gene. Germline V gene sequence: CDR1 MNHEY, CDR2 SMNVEV (reference sequence). The DNA of the CDR3 is TGTGCCAGCAGTTTAGGACTAGGTCCGGCGCAGTTCTTC. Translated, it gives CASSLGLGPAQFF.

This sequence joins TRBV2 and TRBJ1-6; tentative D call: TRBD1 (6 bases). The germline CDR1 and CDR2 sequences are SNHLY and FYNNEI. V lost 5 bases and J lost 14, with 13 bases in between. The CDR3 extends over 12 amino acids. CDR3 loop: CASSQGKWTLHF. The CDR3 DNA reads TGTGCCAGCAGTCAGGGGAAGTGGACCCTCCACTTT.

The chain employs TRBV28 and TRBJ2-5; 13 bases are a match to TRBD2. The J segment lost 5 bases and the V segment lost 5 bases, leaving 5 bases of the junction unmatched. Germline lookup yields CDR1 MDHEN and CDR2 SYDVKM. The CDR3 covers 15 residues. The CDR3 DNA sequence: TGTGCCAGCAGTGGAGCGACTAGCGGGAGGGAGACCCAGTACTTC. It encodes CASSGATSGRETQYF.

The chain joins TRBV9 to TRBJ2-1; 11 positions match TRBD2. With 3 bases clipped from V and 8 bases from J, the junction kept 13 bases outside the gene matches. CDR1 is SGDLS, CDR2 YYNGEE, per germline. The CDR3 extends over 17 amino acids. CDR3 DNA: TGTGCCAGCAGCGCAGAGACTAGCGGGGATCGTAGGCATGAGCAGTTCTTC. As protein: CASSAETSGDRRHEQFF. The full variable domain, in which reference TRBV9 and TRBJ2-1 provide the parts outside the CDR3, is DSGVTQTPKHLITATGQRVTLRCSPRSGDLSVYWYQQSLDQGLQFLIQYYNGEERAKGNILERFSAQQFPDLHSELNLSSLELGDSALYFCASSAETSGDRRHEQFFGPGTRLTVL.

The chain's CDR3 is CASSLTPPTGPSGRAGNEQFF. Here the CDR3 DNA reads TGTGCCAGCAGCTTAACCCCCCCGACAGGTCCGAGCGGGAGGGCTGGGAATGAGCAGTTCTTC. The chain links TRBV7-3 to TRBJ2-1, with 10 positions matching TRBD2. Per germline, CDR1 SGHTA and CDR2 FQGTGA. The CDR3 covers 21 residues. The ends lost 0 bases at V and 7 bases at J; junction bases unmatched: 21.

The V and J genes are TRBV28 and TRBJ1-1; no firm D call. Trimming pared 5 bases from V and 1 base from J, leaving 14 bases between. The CDR3 sequence is 15 residues long. CDR1 MDHEN and CDR2 SYDVKM come from the germline V gene. CDR3 amino acids: CASSPMRLRNTEAFF. The CDR3 coding sequence is TGTGCCAGCAGTCCCATGAGGTTGAGGAACACTGAAGCTTTCTTT.

This clone was recorded only once. V gene TRBV5-6 combines with J gene TRBJ1-5, with 7 bases matching TRBD1. J lost 5 bases, V lost 4 bases, and 9 bases had no gene match. The length of the CDR3 is 15 residues. Germline loops: CDR1 SGHDT, CDR2 YYEEEE. The CDR3 region is CASSMLDRIDQPQHF. The CDR3 bases are TGTGCCAGCAGCATGCTGGACAGGATAGATCAGCCCCAGCATTTT.

The chain has TRBV2 and TRBJ2-2; TRBD1 agrees at 7 bases. The CDR3 has 15 residues. Trimming removed 5 bases from V and 3 bases from J; junction bases left unmatched: 6. CDR1 is SNHLY and CDR2 is FYNNEI in the germline V gene. CDR3 residues: CASSLDRVDTGELFF. Here the CDR3 DNA reads TGTGCCAGCAGTTTAGACAGGGTTGACACCGGGGAGCTGTTTTTT.

This CDR3 reads CASSLGGTGGSSGNTIYF. Here the CDR3 DNA reads TGTGCCAGCAGCTTGGGCGGAACAGGGGGAAGTTCTGGAAACACCATATATTTT. The chain employs TRBV5-4 and TRBJ1-3; 8 nucleotides line up with TRBD1. Per the germline V gene, CDR1 is SGHNT and CDR2 is YYREEE (reference sequence). V was pared by 0 bases and J by 1 base, with 9 bases of the junction left unmatched. The CDR3 sequence is 18 residues long.

In DNA form, the CDR3 reads TGTGCCACCAGTGATTTAACAGGTAGCACAGATACGCAGTATTTT. This encodes CATSDLTGSTDTQYF. V is TRBV24-1 and J is TRBJ2-3; D may be TRBD1 (5 bases). The V gene's germline CDR1 is KGHDR and CDR2 SFDVKD. The V end lost 1 base, the J end lost 0 bases, and 7 bases lay between the germline ends. The CDR3 contains 15 residues.

The chain couples TRBV7-9 to TRBJ2-1; the D gene is possibly TRBD2 (5 bases). The V end lost 4 bases, the J end lost 0 bases, and 16 bases lay between the germline ends. This CDR3 region has 17 residues. Germline V gene lookup returns CDR1 SEHNR and CDR2 FQNEAQ (reference sequence). This CDR3 is CASSSFEGMSSYNEQFF. The CDR3 region has the DNA TGTGCCAGCAGCTCTTTCGAGGGCATGAGCTCCTACAATGAGCAGTTCTTC.

The chain is built from TRBV24-1 and TRBJ2-3; 9 bases align to TRBD2. CDR1 is KGHDR and CDR2 is SFDVKD in the germline V gene. The V and J ends lost 3 bases and 1 base, in that order; junction bases with no gene match: 7. The CDR3 length is 17 residues. The CDR3 coding sequence is TGTGCCACCAGTGATCCTTATGTAGCGGGGGGCACAGATACGCAGTATTTT. This gives the protein CATSDPYVAGGTDTQYF.